This T cell receptor beta chain originates from a study of T cell repertoires in cytomegalovirus infection (dated by TCRdb to the late 2010s). General notes on the study: Donor HLA type was relevant to the analysis, because carriage of CMV infection together with the matching HLA type was indicated by public TCR beta signatures.

Sequencing took place on an Illumina HiSeq 1500. The public reads were run again by TCRdb, first through fastp at Q25 and then through MiXCR, and only productive beta chains were kept. For every CDR3 protein sequence, its rows merge into one entry that carries the most common genes and DNA. A total of 80,000 to 130,000 distinct CDR3 sequences appear in this sample, more than 20% of them only once. The ten largest clones capture about two fifths of the sample. In the case of this clonotype: Which antigen it targets is not known. Base qualities are missing; no much larger clone stands one base away.

Overall study outcomes, separate from this receptor: Carriers of CMV infection plus the relevant HLA type were discriminated by the cumulative frequency of public TCR beta family members in the study cohort and in an independent roughly 380-donor cohort. The ex vivo response was dominated by HLA-C-restricted CMV-specific TCR beta clonotypes, which also provided the single most frequent clonotype in two of eight donors.

Sequencing used CD8+ T cells from PBMCs. This TCR derives from a human donor in good health (CMV status not recorded). Some clones in this sample may be carry-over from other donors' samples.

CDR3 loop: CSGRGTDTQYF. DNA sequence: TGCAGTGGTCGGGGCACAGATACGCAGTATTTT. The chain was built from TRBV20-1 and TRBJ2-3; the D gene remains uncertain. A distance of 6 bases separates the germline ends of V and J, which lose 7 bases and 1 base respectively. The CDR3 sequence holds 11 residues, the cysteine and phenylalanine included. This entry keeps only the CDR3 DNA: 33 bases, framed from base 1. Looking up the germline V gene (reference sequence) yields CDR1 DFQATT and CDR2 SNEGSKA.